Below, 22 T cell receptor beta chains from the same sample are listed, as sequenced in a study of blood T cell repertoires in COVID-19. Only in-frame clones appear in the TCRdb table, and some are missing; sequencing was by immunoSEQ multiplex PCR. Found here are fewer than 300,000 clones, approximately 87% of them singletons; the top ten hold around 2.6%. The specimen sequenced was peripheral blood. These receptors came from a woman in her 70s with active or convalescent COVID-19.

V usage is TRBV30 and J usage is TRBJ1-2; possible D gene TRBD1, 5 bases. The length of the CDR3 is 14 residues. Germline V gene lookup returns CDR1 GTSNPN and CDR2 SVGIG (reference sequence). The germline V and J ends were trimmed by 0 bases and 2 bases, with 10 bases remaining between them. CDR3 region: CAWSVPGWNYGYTF. The CDR3 nucleotides read TGTGCCTGGAGTGTCCCAGGGTGGAACTATGGCTACACCTTC.

This clone was found a few times. V and J are TRBV7-9 and TRBJ2-1; 8 bases are a match to TRBD1. The germline V gene encodes CDR1 SEHNR and CDR2 FQNEAQ (reference sequence). CDR3 length equals 16 residues. The V and J ends lost 7 bases and 6 bases, in that order; junction bases with no gene match: 14. This chain's CDR3 is CASTMGRGPGINEQFF. CDR3 DNA sequence: TGTGCCAGCACCATGGGCAGGGGGCCTGGGATCAATGAGCAGTTCTTC.

This clone occurred a few times. The gene calls are TRBV19 and TRBJ2-2; TRBD1 matches 7 bases. The ends lost 5 bases at V and 6 bases at J; junction bases unmatched: 9. Germline-derived CDR1 and CDR2 are LNHDA and SQIVND (reference sequence). CDR3 size: 15 residues. The CDR3, as DNA: TGTGCCAGTAGTCCCAGTCCCGGGACAGCCGGGGAGCTGTTTTTT. Encoded protein: CASSPSPGTAGELFF.

DNA of the CDR3: TGTGCCATCAGTGAATCCGGGACAGAGAACACTGAAGCTTTCTTT. It translates to CAISESGTENTEAFF. This chain uses TRBV10-3 with TRBJ1-1, with 7 bases that match TRBD1. Trimming removed 3 bases from V and 1 base from J; junction bases left unmatched: 5. CDR3 size: 15 residues. Germline lookup yields CDR1 ENHRY and CDR2 SYGVKD.

The rearrangement joins TRBV9 to TRBJ1-3; D unresolved. The CDR3 loop spans 14 amino acids. Germline V CDR1 and CDR2: SGDLS, YYNGEE. Trimming pared 4 bases from V and 4 bases from J, leaving 12 bases between. CDR3 protein: CASSPNQAGNTIYF. CDR3 DNA: TGTGCCAGCAGCCCCAACCAAGCGGGAAACACCATATATTTT.

The rearrangement uses TRBV29-1 and TRBJ2-5; D is uncertain. Germline V gene lookup returns CDR1 SQVTM and CDR2 ANQGSEA. Trimming stripped 6 bases from V and 5 bases from J, with 16 bases between. There are 13 residues in the CDR3. The CDR3 loop reads CSVSRPTGETQYF. DNA of the CDR3: TGCAGCGTATCCCGACCCACCGGGGAGACCCAGTACTTC.

The chain combines TRBV28 with TRBJ1-4, with D possibly being TRBD1 (6 bases). There are 13 residues in the CDR3. V gave up 6 bases and J gave up 5 bases, with 10 bases separating them. Germline-derived CDR1 and CDR2 are MDHEN and SYDVKM. This chain's CDR3 is CASSPGQNEKLFF. The CDR3 DNA sequence: TGTGCCAGCAGCCCCGGACAGAATGAAAAACTGTTTTTT.

In this sample, this clone turned up once. This rearrangement joins TRBV28 to TRBJ2-3, with 11 bases aligning to TRBD2. The germline V gene has CDR1 MDHEN and CDR2 SYDVKM. Losses at the gene ends were 5 bases for V and 6 bases for J; bases not matched to a gene: 13. This CDR3 is 17 amino acids long. This CDR3 is CASSLLAGAVVGDTQYF. As DNA, the CDR3 is TGTGCCAGCAGTCTACTAGCGGGAGCCGTAGTAGGGGATACGCAGTATTTT.

The V and J genes are TRBV7-3 and TRBJ2-1; 7 nucleotides match TRBD2. CDR1 SGHTA and CDR2 FQGTGA come from the germline V gene. The J segment lost 8 bases and the V segment lost 2 bases, leaving 9 bases of the junction unmatched. There are 15 residues in the CDR3. CDR3 DNA: TGTGCCAGCAGCTTATGGCGGGGGAGTATGGATGAGCAGTTCTTC. Residues: CASSLWRGSMDEQFF.

This CDR3 reads CSVESFGGSGRGTGELFF. The DNA for the CDR3 is TGCAGCGTTGAGAGTTTCGGGGGAAGCGGGAGAGGTACCGGGGAGCTGTTTTTT. The rearrangement joins TRBV29-1 to TRBJ2-2, with TRBD2 matching 8 bases. This CDR3 has 18 residues. After removal of 3 bases from V and 5 bases from J, the junction contained 17 bases not matched to a gene. Germline lookup yields CDR1 SQVTM and CDR2 ANQGSEA.

The V gene is TRBV20-1, the J gene TRBJ1-2; D call uncertain. V gave up 6 bases and J gave up 3 bases, with 5 bases separating them. The CDR3 totals 10 residues. The germline CDR1 and CDR2 sequences are DFQATT and SNEGSKA (reference sequence). CDR3 residues: CSAADYGYTF. DNA of the CDR3: TGCAGTGCGGCGGACTATGGCTACACCTTC.

The chain is built from TRBV7-8 and TRBJ2-1; 7 nucleotides match TRBD2. The V gene's germline CDR1 is SGHVS and CDR2 FQNEAQ. CDR3 length: 16 residues. Trimming at V came to 5 bases and at J to 2 bases, leaving 9 bases not matched to a gene. The CDR3 spells CASSIVTGTTYNEQFF. DNA for the CDR3: TGTGCCAGCAGCATTGTCACCGGGACTACCTACAATGAGCAGTTCTTC.

J is TRBJ1-6 and V is TRBV19, with D tentatively TRBD1 (5 bases). CDR1 and CDR2 (germline): LNHDA, SQIVND (reference sequence). This CDR3 spans 17 amino acids. Trimming left V 1 base short and J 8 bases short, with 18 bases between. The CDR3, as DNA: TGTGCCAGTAGTATAGGATGGTTCCGACAGTCGGATTCACCCCTCCACTTT. Translating gives CASSIGWFRQSDSPLHF.

This clone was recorded once. The chain recombines TRBV19 with TRBJ2-3, with TRBD1 identical over 8 bases. The CDR3 totals 15 residues. Germline CDR1 reads LNHDA; CDR2 reads SQIVND (reference sequence). With 0 bases clipped from V and 6 bases from J, the junction kept 5 bases outside the gene matches. Here the CDR3 reads CASSIDPRGLDTQYF. Here the CDR3 DNA reads TGTGCCAGTAGTATAGATCCCAGGGGGCTGGATACGCAGTATTTT. The entire variable domain, with the rest obtained from reference TRBV19 and TRBJ2-3, is as follows: DGGITQSPKYLFRKEGQNVTLSCEQNLNHDAMYWYRQDPGQGLRLIYYSQIVNDFQKGDIAEGYSVSREKKESFPLTVTSAQKNPTAFYLCASSIDPRGLDTQYFGPGTRLTVL.

This chain joins TRBV5-1 and TRBJ2-3, with 7 bases identical to TRBD2. The CDR3 is 14 residues long. Unmatched junction bases numbered 6, after V lost 7 bases and J lost 1 base. The germline CDR1 and CDR2 sequences are SGHRS and YFSETQ. This chain's CDR3 is CASGPTSGTDTQYF. As DNA, the CDR3 is TGCGCCAGCGGCCCTACTAGCGGCACAGATACGCAGTATTTT.

CDR3: CASSQEQEAFF. The CDR3 coding sequence is TGTGCCAGCAGCCAGGAACAGGAAGCTTTCTTT. The gene calls are TRBV3-1 (or the pseudogene TRBV3-2) and TRBJ1-1, with no clear D. CDR1 and CDR2 (germline): LGHDT, YNNKEL (reference sequence). The CDR3 loop spans 11 amino acids. V lost 3 bases to trimming and J lost 8 bases, with 7 bases between them.

This clone appeared once. This chain joins TRBV30 and TRBJ2-5, with 9 positions matching TRBD1. Germline CDR1 and CDR2: GTSNPN and SVGIG (reference sequence). Trimming at V came to 5 bases and at J to 5 bases, leaving 12 bases not matched to a gene. This CDR3 has 15 residues. The CDR3 region is CAWSPGQGFRETQYF. The CDR3 coding sequence is TGTGCCTGGTCACCGGGACAGGGCTTTAGGGAGACCCAGTACTTC.

This chain links TRBV11-2 with TRBJ2-3, with 11 bases matching TRBD2. V shed 4 bases and J 4 bases; nucleotides not matched to a gene: 7. The CDR3 is 16 amino acids. Germline V CDR1 and CDR2: SGHAT, FQNNGV. The CDR3 DNA is TGTGCCAGCAGCTGGGCCGGGACTAGCGGAGCAGATACGCAGTATTTT. The encoded protein is CASSWAGTSGADTQYF.

The chain recombines TRBV6-5 with TRBJ1-3, with D unresolved. CDR1 and CDR2 (germline): MNHEY, SVGAGI. The V gene lost 0 bases and the J gene lost 5 bases, with 11 bases spanning the gap. The CDR3 has 15 amino acids. The DNA of the CDR3 is TGTGCCAGCAGTTACTCATCGGGGTTTAGAAACACCATATATTTT. It encodes CASSYSSGFRNTIYF.

The chain uses TRBV2 and TRBJ2-7; 7 positions agree with TRBD1. Looked up from germline, CDR1 is SNHLY and CDR2 is FYNNEI. The J segment lost 7 bases and the V segment lost 1 base, leaving 10 bases of the junction unmatched. The CDR3 consists of 15 residues. In DNA form, the CDR3 reads TGTGCCAGCAGTGAAGAGTTAGGGGGCCTTGGGGAGCAGTACTTC. Protein sequence: CASSEELGGLGEQYF. The whole variable domain, remainder taken from reference TRBV2 and TRBJ2-7, is EPEVTQTPSHQVTQMGQEVILRCVPISNHLYFYWYRQILGQKVEFLVSFYNNEISEKSEIFDDQFSVERPDGSNFTLKIRSTKLEDSAMYFCASSEELGGLGEQYFGPGTRLTVT.

The V gene is TRBV29-1, the J gene TRBJ1-3; possibly TRBD1 for D (5 bases). CDR3 length: 15 residues. Germline lookup yields CDR1 SQVTM and CDR2 ANQGSEA. Trimming stripped 0 bases from V and 5 bases from J, with 14 bases between. CDR3 protein: CSVEDRGVLRNTIYF. For the CDR3, the DNA is TGCAGCGTTGAAGATCGGGGGGTTCTGAGAAACACCATATATTTT.

This chain connects TRBV29-1 to TRBJ2-3; TRBD2 matches at 8 bases. The CDR3 is made up of 15 amino acids. CDR1 and CDR2 (germline): SQVTM, ANQGSEA. J was trimmed by 4 bases and V by 2 bases; bases with no gene match: 8. Here the CDR3 reads CSVESAGGWADTQYF. CDR3 sequence (DNA): TGCAGCGTTGAAAGCGCGGGGGGTTGGGCAGATACGCAGTATTTT.